This record covers a single TCR beta chain. The entry originates in a study of blood T cell repertoires in COVID-19. The CDR3 totals 15 residues. The J segment lost 1 base and the V segment lost 3 bases, leaving 3 bases of the junction unmatched. In germline, CDR1 is MNHEY, CDR2 SMNVEV (reference sequence). Using immunoSEQ multiplex PCR, the repertoire was profiled, and TCRdb retains in-frame clones only, with some absent. The sample includes a few hundred thousand clones, about 88% of them seen just once. The V gene is TRBV27, the J gene TRBJ2-3; 8 nucleotides agree with TRBD2. The clonotype comes from a woman in her twenties or thirties who had recovered from COVID-19. The sequenced sample consisted of PBMCs or T cells enriched from blood (not recorded which). The CDR3 DNA sequence: TGTGCCAGCAGTTTCCGGCGGGGGGGCACAGATACGCAGTATTTT. It translates to CASSFRRGGTDTQYF.